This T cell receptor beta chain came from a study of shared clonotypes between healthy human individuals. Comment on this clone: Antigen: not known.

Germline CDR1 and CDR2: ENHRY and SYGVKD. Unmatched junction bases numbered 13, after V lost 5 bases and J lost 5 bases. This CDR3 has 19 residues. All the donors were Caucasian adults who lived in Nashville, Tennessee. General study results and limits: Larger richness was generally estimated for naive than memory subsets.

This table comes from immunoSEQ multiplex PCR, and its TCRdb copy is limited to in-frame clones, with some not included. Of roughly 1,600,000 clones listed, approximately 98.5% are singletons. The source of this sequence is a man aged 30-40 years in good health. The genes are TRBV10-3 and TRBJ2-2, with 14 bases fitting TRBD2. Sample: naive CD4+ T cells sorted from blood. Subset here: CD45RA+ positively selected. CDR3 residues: CAISPHWGLAGVGTGELFF. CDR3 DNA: TGTGCCATCAGTCCTCACTGGGGACTAGCGGGAGTAGGTACCGGGGAGCTGTTTTTT.